This is a list of T cell receptor beta chains from one sample in a study of T cell responses to AZD1222 COVID-19 vaccine. Profiled with immunoSEQ multiplex PCR; TCRdb holds only in-frame clones, not every one. The data hold 95,000 to 100,000 clones, with roughly 84% observed a single time. The sample consisted of peripheral blood, taken 28 days after the second AZD1222 dose. Receptors originate from an adult who received the AZD1222 COVID-19 vaccine. The CDR3 runs from the conserved cysteine through the conserved F or W. D genes are given only for firm matches. Size is omitted from some rows. Given values are once, few, many or a class for expanded clones.

>17|-|TRBV5-1|TRBJ2-2|TRBD2
TGCGCCAGCAGCTTGGATAGCGGGAGGGCCTACACCGGGGAGCTGTTTTTT
CASSLDSGRAYTGELFF
>17|-|TRBV19|TRBJ1-4|-
TGTGCCAGTAGTATAGTCCGGACGGGGCTAATGGATGAAAAACTGTTTTTT
CASSIVRTGLMDEKLFF
>14|-|TRBV3-1/TRBV3-2|TRBJ2-2|TRBD2
TGTGCCAGCAGCCCGACTAGCGGCCTGGGGGAGCTGTTTTTT
CASSPTSGLGELFF
>15|few|TRBV7-7|TRBJ2-1|-
TGTGCCAGCAGCTTAGGACAGGGAAGCGGGGATGAGCAGTTCTTC
CASSLGQGSGDEQFF
>16|few|TRBV7-9|TRBJ2-2|-
TGTGCCAGCAGCTTACAGGGGGGAGTGAACACCGGGGAGCTGTTTTTT
CASSLQGGVNTGELFF
>12|-|TRBV29-1|TRBJ1-5|-
TGCAGCGGGGGGGGTCTCGGTCAGCCCCAGCATTTT
CSGGGLGQPQHF
>17|few|TRBV5-6|TRBJ2-2|-
TGTGCCAGCAGCTTGGCCTGGAGGAGTGGGGCCACCGGGGAGCTGTTTTTT
CASSLAWRSGATGELFF
>14|-|TRBV9|TRBJ2-7|TRBD2
TGTGCCAGCAGCCCATTAGCGGGAGGCGGCGAGCAGTACTTC
CASSPLAGGGEQYF
>13|many|TRBV6-5|TRBJ1-1|-
TGTGCCAGCAGTTACCGAGCCTACACTGAAGCTTTCTTT
CASSYRAYTEAFF
>11|-|TRBV6-5|TRBJ1-1|-
TGTGCCAGCAGTACTGGACCGAAAGCTTTCTTT
CASSTGPKAFF
>15|-|TRBV5-4|TRBJ2-2|TRBD1
TGTGCCAGCACCTTGGGACAGACGAACACCGGGGAGCTGTTTTTT
CASTLGQTNTGELFF